This T cell receptor (beta chain) is drawn from a study of control samples from healthy donors and cancer patients. Assay used: immunoSEQ multiplex PCR; TCRdb lists only in-frame clones, some missing. The table lists 57,000 or so clones, around 91% of them singletons. Germline CDR1 reads SGHRS; CDR2 reads YFSETQ. The germline V and J ends were trimmed by 4 bases and 0 bases, with 9 bases remaining between them. The CDR3 extends over 14 amino acids. The chain is built from TRBV5-1 and TRBJ2-3; no firm D call. The origin of this receptor is a man in his fifties or sixties with colorectal cancer. The material sequenced was PBMCs. CDR3 sequence: CASSPAVSTDTQYF. The CDR3 DNA reads TGCGCCAGCAGCCCGGCTGTCAGCACAGATACGCAGTATTTT.